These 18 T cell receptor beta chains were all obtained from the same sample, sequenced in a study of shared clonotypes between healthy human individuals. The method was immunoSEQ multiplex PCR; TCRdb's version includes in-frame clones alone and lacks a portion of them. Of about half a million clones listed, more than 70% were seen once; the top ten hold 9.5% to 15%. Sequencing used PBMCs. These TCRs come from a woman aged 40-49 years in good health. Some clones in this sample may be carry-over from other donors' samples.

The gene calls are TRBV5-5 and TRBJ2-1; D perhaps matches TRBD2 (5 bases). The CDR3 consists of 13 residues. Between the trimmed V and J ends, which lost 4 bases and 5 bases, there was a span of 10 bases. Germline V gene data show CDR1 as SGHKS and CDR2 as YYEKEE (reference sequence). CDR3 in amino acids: CASSLIANNEQFF. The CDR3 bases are TGTGCCAGCAGCCTTATAGCGAACAATGAGCAGTTCTTC.

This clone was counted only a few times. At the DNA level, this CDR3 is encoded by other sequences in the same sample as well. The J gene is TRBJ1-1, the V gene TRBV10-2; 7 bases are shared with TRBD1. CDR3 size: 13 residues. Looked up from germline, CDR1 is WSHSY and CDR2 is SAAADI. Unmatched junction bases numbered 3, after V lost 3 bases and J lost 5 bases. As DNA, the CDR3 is TGCGCCAGCAGTGAACAGGGGAGGACTGAAGCTTTCTTT. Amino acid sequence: CASSEQGRTEAFF.

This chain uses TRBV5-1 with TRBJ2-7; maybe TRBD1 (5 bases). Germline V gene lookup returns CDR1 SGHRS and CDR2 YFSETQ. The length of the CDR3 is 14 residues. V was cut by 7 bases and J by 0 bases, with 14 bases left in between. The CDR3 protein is CASSAPTDSYEQYF. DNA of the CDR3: TGCGCCAGCTCCGCTCCGACAGACTCCTACGAGCAGTACTTC.

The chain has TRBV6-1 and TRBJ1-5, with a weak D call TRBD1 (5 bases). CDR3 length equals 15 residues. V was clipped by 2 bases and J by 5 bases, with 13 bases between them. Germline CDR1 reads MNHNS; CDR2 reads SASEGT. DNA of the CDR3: TGTGCCAGCAGTGAACTTCGGGCGGGACATCAGCCCCAGCATTTT. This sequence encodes CASSELRAGHQPQHF.

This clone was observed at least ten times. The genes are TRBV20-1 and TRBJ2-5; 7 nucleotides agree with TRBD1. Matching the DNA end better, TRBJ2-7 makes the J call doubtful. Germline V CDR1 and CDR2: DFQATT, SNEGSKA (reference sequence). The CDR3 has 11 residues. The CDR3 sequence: CSARTGREQYF. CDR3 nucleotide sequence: TGCAGTGCTAGGACAGGGCGCGAGCAGTACTTC.

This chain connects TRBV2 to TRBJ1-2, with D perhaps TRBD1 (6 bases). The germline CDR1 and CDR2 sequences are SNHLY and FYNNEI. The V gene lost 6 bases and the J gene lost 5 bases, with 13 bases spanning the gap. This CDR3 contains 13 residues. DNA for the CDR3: TGTGCCAGCAGCGCCGGGACAACTTATGGCTACACCTTC. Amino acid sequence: CASSAGTTYGYTF.

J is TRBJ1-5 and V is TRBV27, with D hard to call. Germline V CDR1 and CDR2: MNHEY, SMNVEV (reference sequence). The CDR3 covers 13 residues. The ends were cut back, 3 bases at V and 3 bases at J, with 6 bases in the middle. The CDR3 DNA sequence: TGTGCCAGCAGTTTTGGCTACAATCAGCCCCAGCATTTT. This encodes CASSFGYNQPQHF.

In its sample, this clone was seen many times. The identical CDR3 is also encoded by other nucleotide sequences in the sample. The CDR3: CASSPTGPQETQYF. DNA of the CDR3: TGTGCCAGCAGCCCCACGGGACCTCAAGAGACCCAGTACTTC. The chain combines TRBV11-2 with TRBJ2-5, with D perhaps TRBD1 or TRBD2 (5 bases each). V was trimmed by 5 bases and J by 2 bases, leaving 12 bases between them. This CDR3 is built from 14 residues. Germline V lookup: CDR1 SGHAT, CDR2 FQNNGV.

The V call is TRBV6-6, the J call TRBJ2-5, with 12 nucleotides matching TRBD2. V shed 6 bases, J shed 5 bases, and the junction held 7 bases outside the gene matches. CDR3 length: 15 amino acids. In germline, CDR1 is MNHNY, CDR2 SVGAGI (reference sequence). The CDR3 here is CASSLPSGRDETQYF. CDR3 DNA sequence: TGTGCCAGCAGCCTACCTAGCGGGAGGGATGAGACCCAGTACTTC.

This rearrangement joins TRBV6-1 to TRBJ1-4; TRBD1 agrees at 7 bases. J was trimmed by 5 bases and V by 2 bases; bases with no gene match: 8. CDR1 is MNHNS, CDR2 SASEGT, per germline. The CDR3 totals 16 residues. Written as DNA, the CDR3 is TGTGCCAGCAGTGAATCCCAGACAGGGCAAAATGAAAAACTGTTTTTT. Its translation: CASSESQTGQNEKLFF.

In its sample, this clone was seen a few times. The CDR3 nucleotides are TGTGCCAGCAGCTCCCGGGTTCCCACAGGGAGCACAGATACGCAGTATTTT. Translation: CASSSRVPTGSTDTQYF. The chain recombines TRBV7-9 with TRBJ2-3, with D possibly being TRBD1 (6 bases). There are 17 residues in the CDR3. CDR1 and CDR2 from the germline V gene are SEHNR and FQNEAQ (reference sequence). The ends were cut back, 4 bases at V and 0 bases at J, with 17 bases in the middle. Together with reference TRBV7-9 and TRBJ2-3, the CDR3 gives the full variable domain: DTGVSQNPRHKITKRGQNVTFRCDPISEHNRLYWYRQTLGQGPEFLTYFQNEAQLEKSRLLSDRFSAERPKGSFSTLEIQRTEQGDSAMYLCASSSRVPTGSTDTQYFGPGTRLTVL.

DNA for the CDR3: TGTGCCAGCAGCTATAGCGGGAGGTCCTACAATGAGCAGTTCTTC. Its protein is CASSYSGRSYNEQFF. The genes are TRBV27 and TRBJ2-1; 10 positions agree with TRBD2. This CDR3 is built from 15 residues. Trimming at V came to 6 bases and at J to 1 base, leaving 3 bases not matched to a gene. The germline V gene encodes CDR1 MNHEY and CDR2 SMNVEV (reference sequence).

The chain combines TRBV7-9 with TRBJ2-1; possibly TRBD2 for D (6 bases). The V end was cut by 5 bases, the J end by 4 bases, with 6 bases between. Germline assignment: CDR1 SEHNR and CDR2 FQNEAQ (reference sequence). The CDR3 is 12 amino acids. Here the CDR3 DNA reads TGTGCCAGCAGCCGGGAGTACAATGAGCAGTTCTTC. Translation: CASSREYNEQFF.

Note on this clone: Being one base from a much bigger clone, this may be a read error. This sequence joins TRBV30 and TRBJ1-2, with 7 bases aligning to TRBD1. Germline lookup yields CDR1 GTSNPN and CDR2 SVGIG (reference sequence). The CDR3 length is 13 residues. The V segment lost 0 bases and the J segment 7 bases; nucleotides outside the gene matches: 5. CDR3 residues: CAWSVQHRGGYTF. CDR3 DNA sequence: TGTGCCTGGAGTGTACAGCACAGGGGTGGCTACACCTTC.

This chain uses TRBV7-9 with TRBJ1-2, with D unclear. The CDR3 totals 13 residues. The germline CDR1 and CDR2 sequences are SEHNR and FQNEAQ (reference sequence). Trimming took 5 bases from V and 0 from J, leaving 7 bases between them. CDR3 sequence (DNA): TGTGCCAGCAGCCAGAGATCTAACTATGGCTACACCTTC. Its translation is CASSQRSNYGYTF.

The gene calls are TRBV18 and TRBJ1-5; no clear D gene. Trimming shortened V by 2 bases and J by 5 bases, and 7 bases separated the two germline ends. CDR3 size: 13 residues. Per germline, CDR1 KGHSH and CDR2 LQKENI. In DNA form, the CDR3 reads TGTGCCAGCTCACCAGGGGTCGATCAGCCCCAGCATTTT. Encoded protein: CASSPGVDQPQHF.

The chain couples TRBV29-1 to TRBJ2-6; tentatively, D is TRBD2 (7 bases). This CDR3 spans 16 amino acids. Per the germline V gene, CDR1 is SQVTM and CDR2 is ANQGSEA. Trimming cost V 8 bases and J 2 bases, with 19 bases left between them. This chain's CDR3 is CSTSGGGRPGANVLTF. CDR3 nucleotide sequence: TGCAGCACCTCGGGGGGCGGACGCCCTGGGGCCAACGTCCTGACTTTC.

The CDR3 region is CAISEGQTYGYTF. CDR3 DNA: TGTGCCATCAGTGAGGGACAGACCTATGGCTACACCTTC. The chain employs TRBV10-3 and TRBJ1-2, with D tentatively TRBD1 (6 bases). The CDR3 has 13 residues. Trimming pared 2 bases from V and 4 bases from J, leaving 8 bases between. Per germline, CDR1 ENHRY and CDR2 SYGVKD.